Detailed here is one T cell receptor beta chain. This sample is drawn from a study of T cell changes during pregnancy in multiple sclerosis. Only in-frame clones appear in the TCRdb table, and some are missing; sequencing was by immunoSEQ multiplex PCR. The table records some 49,000 clones, 90% of them present only once. The CDR3 extends over 14 amino acids. J was trimmed by 7 bases and V by 4 bases; bases with no gene match: 9. Germline V lookup: CDR1 LNHDA, CDR2 SQIVND (reference sequence). The TCR sequence derives from a female donor in good health, enrolled as a control in a pregnancy study. Material: peripheral blood, obtained after pregnancy. The chain employs TRBV19 and TRBJ1-2; 7 bases fit TRBD1. CDR3 bases: TGTGCCAGTAGTAGCGGACAGGACTATAGTGGCTACACCTTC. Amino acids: CASSSGQDYSGYTF.